Below are 13 T cell receptor beta chains sequenced from a single sample in a study of radiotherapy plus CTLA-4 blockade in lung cancer. Libraries were prepared by immunoSEQ multiplex PCR; TCRdb keeps only in-frame clonotypes and omits some of them. The table includes tens of thousands of clones, around 81% detected once. The sample consisted of peripheral blood, taken from a patient treated with radiotherapy plus ipilimumab. The receptors were sampled from a human donor with non-small cell lung cancer that progressed on radiotherapy plus ipilimumab.

This chain uses TRBV9 with TRBJ2-3; a weak D match, TRBD2 (6 bases). The CDR3 consists of 14 residues. CDR1 SGDLS and CDR2 YYNGEE come from the germline V gene. V was trimmed by 9 bases and J by 7 bases, leaving 21 bases between them. CDR3 DNA: TGTGCCATCGACGGGGGATACGAGACCCATACGCAGTATTTT. It yields the protein CAIDGGYETHTQYF.

The V call is TRBV2, the J call TRBJ2-7; possible D gene TRBD1, 6 bases. V gave up 3 bases and J gave up 4 bases, with 19 bases separating them. Germline V lookup: CDR1 SNHLY, CDR2 FYNNEI. The CDR3 runs to 16 residues. For the CDR3, the DNA is TGTGCCAGCAGTGAGGCGGACAGCACTCGGGGATACGAGCAGTACTTC. Encoded protein: CASSEADSTRGYEQYF.

The V gene is TRBV19, the J gene TRBJ2-5, with D uncertain. V lost 3 bases and J lost 1, with 15 bases in between. CDR1 is LNHDA, CDR2 SQIVND, per germline (reference sequence). The CDR3 consists of 16 residues. The CDR3 region is CASSMAAVAAQETQYF. As DNA, the CDR3 is TGTGCCAGTAGTATGGCGGCGGTGGCGGCCCAAGAGACCCAGTACTTC.

V and J are TRBV30 and TRBJ1-3, with 7 bases identical to TRBD1. This CDR3 is built from 18 residues. From germline, CDR1 is GTSNPN and CDR2 SVGIG (reference sequence). V was clipped by 3 bases and J by 0 bases; unmatched bases: 14. CDR3 in DNA: TGTGCCTGGAGAGTACGCCTGGGACAGCGGATCTCTGGAAACACCATATATTTT. As protein: CAWRVRLGQRISGNTIYF.

The V gene is TRBV19, the J gene TRBJ1-6; D remains unclear. The germline V and J ends were trimmed by 6 bases and 4 bases, with 13 bases remaining between them. The CDR3 has 15 residues. Per the germline V gene, CDR1 is LNHDA and CDR2 is SQIVND (reference sequence). This CDR3 reads CASSQALNYNSPLHF. The CDR3 nucleotides read TGTGCCAGTAGCCAGGCGCTCAATTATAATTCACCCCTCCACTTT.

The chain employs TRBV5-1 and TRBJ2-7; TRBD1 matches at 7 bases. Germline loops: CDR1 SGHRS, CDR2 YFSETQ. The CDR3 is 18 amino acids. V dropped 0 bases and J dropped 3; count of bases not matched to a gene: 15. In nucleotides, the CDR3 is TGCGCCAGCAGCTTGGCGCCAGTGGACGGAAACAGGGGCTACGAGCAGTACTTC. Amino acids: CASSLAPVDGNRGYEQYF.

V is TRBV6-1 and J is TRBJ2-1, with a possible D match to TRBD2 (5 bases). V lost 11 bases to trimming and J lost 3 bases, with 14 bases between them. Germline V gives CDR1 MNHNS, CDR2 SASEGT. The CDR3 totals 13 residues. CDR3 nucleotide sequence: TGTGCCTGCGGTCCTCGGGGCTACAATGAGCAGTTCTTC. It yields the protein CACGPRGYNEQFF.

V gene TRBV2 combines with J gene TRBJ1-1; D possibly corresponds to TRBD1 (5 bases). Trimming took off 4 bases at V and 4 bases at J, with 13 bases between the two ends. Per germline, CDR1 SNHLY and CDR2 FYNNEI. The CDR3 runs 14 residues. The CDR3: CASSVSRGGTEAFF. The CDR3 DNA sequence: TGTGCCAGCAGTGTATCGCGCGGGGGCACTGAAGCTTTCTTT.

The V gene is TRBV4-2, the J gene TRBJ2-1; TRBD2 matches 11 bases. The germline gives CDR1 LGHNA, CDR2 YNFKEQ. The CDR3 has 18 residues. V shed 0 bases and J 6 bases; nucleotides not matched to a gene: 10. CDR3 loop: CASSQDPELAGGVNEQFF. The CDR3 nucleotides read TGTGCCAGCAGCCAAGATCCCGAGCTAGCGGGAGGTGTCAATGAGCAGTTCTTC.

This clone was seen a handful of times. The gene calls are TRBV5-6 and TRBJ1-1; weak D call: TRBD1 (6 bases). CDR3 length: 14 residues. V was trimmed by 4 bases and J by 5 bases, leaving 15 bases between them. Per germline, CDR1 SGHDT and CDR2 YYEEEE. CDR3 DNA sequence: TGTGCCAGCAGCCCCCCCCAAGGGGGGACTGAAGCTTTCTTT. Its translation: CASSPPQGGTEAFF. Combining the CDR3 with reference TRBV5-6 and TRBJ1-1 gives the whole variable domain DAGVTQSPTHLIKTRGQQVTLRCSPKSGHDTVSWYQQALGQGPQFIFQYYEEEERQRGNFPDRFSGHQFPNYSSELNVNALLLGDSALYLCASSPPQGGTEAFFGQGTRLTVV.

The genes are TRBV7-8 and TRBJ1-5; the D gene is possibly TRBD1 (5 bases). The V end was cut by 0 bases, the J end by 0 bases, with 9 bases between. Germline CDR1 reads SGHVS; CDR2 reads FQNEAQ. The CDR3 has 16 amino acids. The CDR3 coding sequence is TGTGCCAGCAGCTTAGCTCGAGGGGATAGCAATCAGCCCCAGCATTTT. This codes for CASSLARGDSNQPQHF.

The chain links TRBV27 to TRBJ2-1; 8 nucleotides match TRBD2. CDR1 is MNHEY and CDR2 is SMNVEV in the germline V gene (reference sequence). Germline trimming cut 5 bases from V and 2 bases from J; bases unmatched to any gene: 2. The CDR3 sequence is 14 residues long. This CDR3 reads CASSRAGAYNEQFF. CDR3 nucleotide sequence: TGTGCCAGCAGTCGAGCGGGAGCCTACAATGAGCAGTTCTTC.

DNA for the CDR3: TGTGCCAGCAGCCTTCAGGGCCCAGATACGCAGTATTTT. Its protein is CASSLQGPDTQYF. The chain has TRBV5-4 and TRBJ2-3, with D perhaps TRBD1 (5 bases). Germline CDR1 reads SGHNT; CDR2 reads YYREEE (reference sequence). With 4 bases removed from V and 4 bases from J, the gap between germline ends came to 10 bases. The CDR3 runs 13 residues.